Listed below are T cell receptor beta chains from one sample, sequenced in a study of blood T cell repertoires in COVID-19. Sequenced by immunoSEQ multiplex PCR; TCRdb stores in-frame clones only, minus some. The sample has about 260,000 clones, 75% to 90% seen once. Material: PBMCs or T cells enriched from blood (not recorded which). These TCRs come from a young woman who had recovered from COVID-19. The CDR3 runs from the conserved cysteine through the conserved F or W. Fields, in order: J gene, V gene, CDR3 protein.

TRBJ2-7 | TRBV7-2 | CASSFRDSKNYEQYF
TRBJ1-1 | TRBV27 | CASSGGGYTEAFF
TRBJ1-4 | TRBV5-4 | CASSPGTGNEKLFF
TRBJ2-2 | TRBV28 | CASSLPSGRGGPPNTGELFF
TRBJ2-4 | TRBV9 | CASSGRGEAKNIQYF
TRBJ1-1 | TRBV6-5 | CASRVQVYTEAFF
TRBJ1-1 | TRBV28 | CASRRQGAVVAFF
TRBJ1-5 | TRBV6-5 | CASSYEPNQPQHF
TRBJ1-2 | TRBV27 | CASSLVGGSPSYGYTF
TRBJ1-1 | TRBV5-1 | CASSATAVNTEAFF
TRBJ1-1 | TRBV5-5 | CASSFYRTQNTEAFF
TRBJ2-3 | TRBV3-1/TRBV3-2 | CASSLSGLVTDTQYF
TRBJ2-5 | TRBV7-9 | CASSHLAGGFRVLQETQYF
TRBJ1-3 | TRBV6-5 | CASKPRSSGNTIYF
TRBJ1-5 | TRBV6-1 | CASSEDAGTGDQPQHF
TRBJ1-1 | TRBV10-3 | CAISAGGQTEAFF
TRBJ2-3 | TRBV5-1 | CASSLGQLTDTQYF